Listed below are T cell receptor beta chains from one sample, sequenced in a study of response to subunit inactivated influenza vaccine. TCRdb processed the RT-PCR reads anew with MiXCR; each CDR3 protein has one entry. The data show roughly 500,000 distinct CDR3 sequences, about 25% seen once. Sequences were derived from CD4+ T cells sorted from PBMCs, sampled around 5 days after vaccination. These receptors came from a man in his fifties who received an inactivated influenza vaccine. CDR3s include the opening cysteine and the closing phenylalanine or tryptophan. D genes are given only for firm matches. Where a row states a size, it is once, few, many or the class of an expanded clone; other rows omit it.

V gene,J gene,clone size,D gene,CDR3 DNA,CDR3 protein
TRBV5-1,TRBJ2-1,few,TRBD2,TGCGCCAGCAGCCCGGGGGGGGACTACAATGAGCAGTTCTTC,CASSPGGDYNEQFF
TRBV2,TRBJ2-5,.,.,TGTGCCGCTCGGGGGAATATAGTTGAGACCCAGTACTTC,CAARGNIVETQYF
TRBV2,TRBJ1-6,few,.,TGTGCCAGCACCCTGGTGACCGCGCGACCCCTCCACTTT,CASTLVTARPLHF
TRBV9,TRBJ2-5,.,TRBD2,TGTGCCAGCAGCGACGGGACTAGCGGGGGGACTCAAGAGACCCAGTACTTC,CASSDGTSGGTQETQYF
TRBV6-1,TRBJ2-7,few,TRBD2,TGTGCCAGCAGCGAAATAAGGGAGGGACAGTACTTC,CASSEIREGQYF
TRBV20-1,TRBJ1-5,.,.,TGCAGTGCTAGAGGCGGCTCAGCTAATCAGCCCCAGCATTTT,CSARGGSANQPQHF
TRBV14,TRBJ1-1,.,.,TGTGCCAGCAGCCAATCGCAGGGTCGCACTGAAGCTTTCTTT,CASSQSQGRTEAFF
TRBV5-1,TRBJ1-6,few,.,TGCGCCAGCAGCCTGCTACCAGACCCTAATTCACCCCTCCACTTT,CASSLLPDPNSPLHF
TRBV5-1,TRBJ2-2,.,.,TGCGCCAGCAGAGGACAGCCCACCGGGGAGCTGTTTTTT,CASRGQPTGELFF
TRBV20-1,TRBJ1-5,.,.,TGCAGTGCCTGGGGGGCCAGGGCCCAACCAAGCAATCAGCCCCAGCATTTT,CSAWGARAQPSNQPQHF
TRBV2,TRBJ2-1,.,.,TGTGCCAGCGGGGGGGCCTACGAGGGGGAGCAGTTCTTC,CASGGAYEGEQFF
TRBV5-5,TRBJ1-5,few,.,TGTGCCAGCAGCTTGGTAGGGGGAGAAGGGCAGCCCCAGCATTTT,CASSLVGGEGQPQHF
TRBV6-5,TRBJ2-7,.,.,TGTGCCGGTCTATGGGCCTACGAGCAGTACTTC,CAGLWAYEQYF
TRBV20-1,TRBJ1-6,few,.,TGCAGTGCTAGGGGGGGTACTGATTCACCCCTCCACTTT,CSARGGTDSPLHF
TRBV21-1,TRBJ2-1,.,.,TGTGCCAGCAGCAAACGACAGGGACCCAACATATCCCACTACAATGAGCAGTTCTTC,CASSKRQGPNISHYNEQFF
TRBV7-2,TRBJ1-5,few,TRBD1,TGTGCCAGCAGCCCGGGACAGGGTAACAATCAGCCCCAGCATTTT,CASSPGQGNNQPQHF
TRBV20-1,TRBJ2-3,few,TRBD1,TGCAGTGCTAGGAAGACAGGGGGCGGAACAGATACGCAGTATTTT,CSARKTGGGTDTQYF
TRBV29-1,TRBJ1-3,.,.,TGCAGCGTCGCGCGGGACTCGGGAAACACCATATATTTT,CSVARDSGNTIYF
TRBV4-1,TRBJ1-6,.,.,TGCGCCAGCAGCCAAGCTCAGGCCTATAATTCACCCCTCCACTTT,CASSQAQAYNSPLHF
TRBV28,TRBJ2-2,few,.,TGTGCCAGCAGCCGGACACTTAAGGAGCTGTTTTTT,CASSRTLKELFF
TRBV12-3/TRBV12-4,TRBJ1-5,few,.,TGTGCCAGCAGTTTAGCGCAGAAACAGCCCCAGCATTTT,CASSLAQKQPQHF
TRBV18,TRBJ2-1,few,.,TGTGCCAGCTCACCACCGGGGATGCATGAGCAGTTCTTC,CASSPPGMHEQFF
TRBV3-1,TRBJ1-1,few,.,TGTGCCAGTGGAAACAGGAATAGGGAAGCTTTCTTT,CASGNRNREAFF
TRBV5-6,TRBJ2-7,.,TRBD1,TGTGCCAGCAGCTTTGGACAGGCTATCACCTACGAGCAGTACTTC,CASSFGQAITYEQYF
TRBV28,TRBJ2-7,.,.,TGTGCCATTCTAGGGGCGGCAGGAGACGAGCAGTACTTC,CAILGAAGDEQYF
TRBV7-2,TRBJ1-2,.,TRBD1,TGTGCCAGCAGCTTAAAAGGGGGCAAGGGGTATGGCTACACCTTC,CASSLKGGKGYGYTF
TRBV5-5,TRBJ2-7,few,TRBD1,TGTGCCAGCAGCTTTGCTACAGGGGGTAGCTCCTACGAGCAGTACTTC,CASSFATGGSSYEQYF
TRBV10-3,TRBJ2-3,few,.,TGTGCCATCAGTGACACCAAGGAGATCACAGATACGCAGTATTTT,CAISDTKEITDTQYF
TRBV30,TRBJ2-3,.,.,TGTGCCTGGAGCGGCCAGGCGGATACGCAGTATTTT,CAWSGQADTQYF
TRBV10-2,TRBJ2-1,.,.,TGCGCCAGCAAGGAGGGTGGGGATTACAATGAGCAGTTCTTC,CASKEGGDYNEQFF
TRBV20-1,TRBJ1-2,.,.,TGCAGTGCTAGGGGGAGGGTAGCTGGCTACACCTTC,CSARGRVAGYTF
TRBV7-2,TRBJ2-1,.,TRBD2,TGTGCCAGCAGCCCGACTAGCGGAAGGGCCTACAATGAGCAGTTCTTC,CASSPTSGRAYNEQFF
TRBV12-2,TRBJ2-4,once,.,TGTGCAAGTCGCTTAGCGGCGGGGGCCAAAAACATTCAGTACTTC,CASRLAAGAKNIQYF
TRBV21-1,TRBJ2-7,few,.,TGTGCCAGCAGCGAATGGGGCGGGAGGTCCTACGAGCAGTACTTC,CASSEWGGRSYEQYF
TRBV7-2,TRBJ2-7,.,.,TGTGCCAGCAGCTCCACAGGCGTCTCCTACGAGCAGTACTTC,CASSSTGVSYEQYF
TRBV4-3,TRBJ2-2,.,.,TGCGCCAGCAGCCAAGATAGGCAGGACAGTTTCACCGGGGAGCTGTTTTTT,CASSQDRQDSFTGELFF
TRBV28,TRBJ1-1,.,.,TGTGCCAGCAGTCACCCCCGGACAGAAGCTTTCTTT,CASSHPRTEAFF
TRBV3-1,TRBJ2-5,.,TRBD2,TGTGCCAGCAGCGGGACTAGCGGGAGGGAGACCCAGTACTTC,CASSGTSGRETQYF
TRBV5-1,TRBJ1-3,few,.,TGCGCCAGCAGCTTGGCCCAAGCAGTGTTTGGAAACACCATATATTTT,CASSLAQAVFGNTIYF
TRBV6-6,TRBJ2-7,many,.,TGTGCCAGCAGAACTGGGGGGAGTGGAGAGCAGTACTTC,CASRTGGSGEQYF
TRBV5-1,TRBJ1-4,.,.,TGCGCCAGCAGCTTGGTGGGGGGGATTGGTGAAAAACTGTTTTTT,CASSLVGGIGEKLFF
TRBV11-1,TRBJ2-3,few,TRBD2,TGTGCCAGCAGCCCCCTCCACCTAGTTGAGCGGGGGGCGGATACGCAGTATTTT,CASSPLHLVERGADTQYF
TRBV7-2,TRBJ2-2,.,TRBD1,TGTGCCAGCAGCTTAGTGGGACAGTCAAACACCGGGGAGCTGTTTTTT,CASSLVGQSNTGELFF
TRBV7-2,TRBJ2-7,.,.,TGTGCCAGCAGCTTATTGGGCCAGGGGCAGCAGTACTTC,CASSLLGQGQQYF
TRBV5-1,TRBJ2-2,.,.,TGCGCCAGCAGCTTGGAGGGACGGACGACCACCGGGGAGCTGTTTTTT,CASSLEGRTTTGELFF
TRBV6-5,TRBJ1-1,.,.,TGTGCCAGCAGTTACTCGCGGGGGGTTCGGAACACTGAAGCTTTCTTT,CASSYSRGVRNTEAFF
TRBV12-5,TRBJ2-1,.,TRBD1,TGTGCTAGTGGCCCCGGGACAGGGGGTCACAATGAGCAGTTCTTC,CASGPGTGGHNEQFF
TRBV15,TRBJ1-2,.,.,TGTGCCACCAGCAGATTCAAAGGGTCAGGTGCATTTGGCTACACCTTC,CATSRFKGSGAFGYTF
TRBV7-3,TRBJ2-7,few,TRBD1,TGTGCCAGCAGCGGGACAGGGGCCACCCCGCTTTACTTC,CASSGTGATPLYF
TRBV5-1,TRBJ2-3,.,.,TGCGCCAGCAGCTTGGAGGGGAAATACACAGATACGCAGTATTTT,CASSLEGKYTDTQYF
TRBV29-1,TRBJ1-1,few,.,TGCAGCGTTGCCGAGGACCCGAACACTGAAGCTTTCTTT,CSVAEDPNTEAFF
TRBV5-1,TRBJ2-5,few,.,TGCGCCAGCAGCTTCTACCAAGAGACCCAGTACTTC,CASSFYQETQYF
TRBV4-3,TRBJ2-6,.,TRBD1,TGCGCCAGCAGCCAGACAGGGGCCGGGGCCAACGTCCTGACTTTC,CASSQTGAGANVLTF
TRBV15,TRBJ1-4,few,.,TGTGTCGTAGTGGGTAATGAAAAACTGTTTTTT,CVVVGNEKLFF
TRBV7-9,TRBJ2-1,few,.,TGTGCCAGCAGCTTGCGGGATTACTCCTACAATGAGCAGTTCTTC,CASSLRDYSYNEQFF
TRBV20-1,TRBJ1-5,.,TRBD1,TGCAGTGCTAGCAGAGGACAGGCCCCCAATCAGCCCCAGCATTTT,CSASRGQAPNQPQHF
TRBV6-5,TRBJ1-6,.,.,TGTGCCAGCAGTTACGTGGGGGCGAGTAATTCACCCCTCCACTTT,CASSYVGASNSPLHF
TRBV9,TRBJ1-6,few,TRBD1,TGTGCCAGCAGCTCGGGACAGGAGATTAATTCACCCCTCCACTTT,CASSSGQEINSPLHF
TRBV7-2,TRBJ1-4,many,.,TGTGCCAGCAGCTTAGGTCAGGGGTTTAATGAAAAACTGTTTTTT,CASSLGQGFNEKLFF